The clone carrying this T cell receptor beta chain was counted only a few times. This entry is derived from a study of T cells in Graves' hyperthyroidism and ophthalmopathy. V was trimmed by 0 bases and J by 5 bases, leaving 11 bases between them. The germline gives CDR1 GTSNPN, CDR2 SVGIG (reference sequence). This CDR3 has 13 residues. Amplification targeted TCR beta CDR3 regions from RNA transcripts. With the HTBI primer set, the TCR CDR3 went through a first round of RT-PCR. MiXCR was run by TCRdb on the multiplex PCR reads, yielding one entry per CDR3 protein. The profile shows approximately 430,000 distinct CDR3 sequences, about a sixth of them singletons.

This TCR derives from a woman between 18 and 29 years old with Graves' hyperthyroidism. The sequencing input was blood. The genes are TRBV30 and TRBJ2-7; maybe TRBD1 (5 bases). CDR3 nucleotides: TGTGCCTGGAGTGTAATATGGGGCCACGAGCAGTACTTC. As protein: CAWSVIWGHEQYF.